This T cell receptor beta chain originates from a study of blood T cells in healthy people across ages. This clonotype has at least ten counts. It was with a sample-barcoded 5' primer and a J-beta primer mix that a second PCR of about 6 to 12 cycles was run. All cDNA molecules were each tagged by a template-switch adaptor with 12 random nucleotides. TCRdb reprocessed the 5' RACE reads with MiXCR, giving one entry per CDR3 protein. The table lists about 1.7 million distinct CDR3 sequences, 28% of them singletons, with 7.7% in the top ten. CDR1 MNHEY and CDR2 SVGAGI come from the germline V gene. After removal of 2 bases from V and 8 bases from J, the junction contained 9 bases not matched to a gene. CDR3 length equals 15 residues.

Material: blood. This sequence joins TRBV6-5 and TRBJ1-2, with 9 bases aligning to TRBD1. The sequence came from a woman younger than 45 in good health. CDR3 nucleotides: TGTGCCAGCAGTTACCGAGGGACAGGGACGGGCGGCTACACCTTC. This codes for CASSYRGTGTGGYTF.